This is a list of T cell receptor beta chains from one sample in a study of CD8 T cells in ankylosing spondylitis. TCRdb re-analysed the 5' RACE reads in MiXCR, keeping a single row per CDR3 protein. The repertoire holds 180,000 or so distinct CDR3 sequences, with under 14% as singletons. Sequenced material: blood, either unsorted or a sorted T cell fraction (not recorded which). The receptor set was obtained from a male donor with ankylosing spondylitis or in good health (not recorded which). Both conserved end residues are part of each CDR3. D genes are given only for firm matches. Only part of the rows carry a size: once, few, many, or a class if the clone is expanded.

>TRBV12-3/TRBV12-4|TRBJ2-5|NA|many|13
CASSFGGRETQYF
TGTGCCAGCAGTTTTGGGGGTAGGGAGACCCAGTACTTC
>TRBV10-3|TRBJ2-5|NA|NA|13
CAISPGLKETQYF
TGTGCCATCAGTCCAGGGTTGAAAGAGACCCAGTACTTC
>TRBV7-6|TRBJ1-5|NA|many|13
CASSPDNDQPQHF
TGTGCCAGCAGCCCGGACAACGATCAGCCCCAGCATTTT
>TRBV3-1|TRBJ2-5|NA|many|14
CASSSLAGRETQYF
TGTGCCAGCAGCTCCTTGGCAGGGAGAGAGACCCAGTACTTC
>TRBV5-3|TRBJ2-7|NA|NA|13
CVSEGRKPYEQYF
TGTGTCTCAGAGGGACGAAAACCCTACGAGCAGTACTTC
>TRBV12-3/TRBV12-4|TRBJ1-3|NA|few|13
CASSLGAGTYIYF
TGTGCCAGCAGTTTAGGGGCCGGGACGTACATATATTTT
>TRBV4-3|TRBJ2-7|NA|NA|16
CASSQDYAHPTYEQYF
TGCGCCAGCAGCCAAGACTATGCCCACCCAACCTACGAGCAGTACTTC
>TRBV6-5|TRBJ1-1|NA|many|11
CASSDYAEAFF
TGTGCCAGCAGTGACTACGCTGAAGCTTTCTTT
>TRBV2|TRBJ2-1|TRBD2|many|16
CASSPLAGSSYNEQFF
TGTGCCAGCAGCCCCCTAGCGGGGAGCTCCTACAATGAGCAGTTCTTC
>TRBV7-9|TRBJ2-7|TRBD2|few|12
CASSSPVSGGHF
TGTGCCAGCAGCTCCCCCGTTAGCGGGGGGCACTTC
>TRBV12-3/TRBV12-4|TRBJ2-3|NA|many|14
CASREGVRTDTQYF
TGTGCCAGCAGGGAGGGGGTCCGCACAGATACGCAGTATTTT
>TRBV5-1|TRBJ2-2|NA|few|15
CASSSPARVSGELFF
TGCGCCAGCAGCTCCCCAGCGCGGGTGAGCGGGGAGCTGTTTTTT
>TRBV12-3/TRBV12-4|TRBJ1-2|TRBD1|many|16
CASSLVGGAGGYGYTF
TGTGCCAGCAGTTTAGTAGGGGGGGCAGGGGGCTATGGCTACACCTTC
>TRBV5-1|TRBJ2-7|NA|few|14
CASSSGRPPWEQYF
TGCGCCAGCAGCAGCGGACGTCCCCCTTGGGAGCAGTACTTC
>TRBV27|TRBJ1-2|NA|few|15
CASSPWTGRGGGYTF
TGTGCCAGCAGTCCCTGGACGGGCCGGGGCGGGGGCTACACCTTC
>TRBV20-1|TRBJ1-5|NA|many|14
CSAGGGYSNQPQHF
TGCAGTGCTGGGGGCGGCTATAGCAATCAGCCCCAGCATTTT
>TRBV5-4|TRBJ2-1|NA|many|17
CASSLEVREGPRNEQFF
TGTGCCAGCAGCTTGGAGGTGCGGGAAGGGCCTAGAAATGAGCAGTTCTTC
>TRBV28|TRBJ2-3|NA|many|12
CASSEGTDTQYF
TGTGCCAGCAGCGAGGGGACAGATACGCAGTATTTT
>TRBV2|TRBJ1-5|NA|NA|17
CASSPFYDRNSNQPQHF
TGTGCCAGCAGTCCGTTTTATGACAGAAATAGCAATCAGCCCCAGCATTTT
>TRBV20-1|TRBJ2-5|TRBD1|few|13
CSARGQGQETQYF
TGCAGTGCTCGGGGACAGGGCCAAGAGACCCAGTACTTC
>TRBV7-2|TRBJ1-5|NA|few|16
CASSLASSISNQPQHF
TGTGCCAGCAGCTTAGCGAGCAGTATTAGCAATCAGCCCCAGCATTTT
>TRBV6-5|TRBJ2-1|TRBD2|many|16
CASSYPAGASYNEQFF
TGTGCCAGCAGTTACCCGGCGGGAGCGTCCTACAATGAGCAGTTCTTC
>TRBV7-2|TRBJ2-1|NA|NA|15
CASSPRRPSYNEQFF
TGTGCCAGCAGCCCTCGGAGGCCCTCCTACAATGAGCAGTTCTTC
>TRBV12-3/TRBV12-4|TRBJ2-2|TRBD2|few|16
CASRPSGRAVTGELFF
TGTGCCAGCAGGCCTAGCGGGAGGGCGGTCACCGGGGAGCTGTTTTTT
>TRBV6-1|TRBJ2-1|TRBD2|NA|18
CASRQTIAGPRSYNEQFF
TGTGCCAGCAGACAGACGATAGCGGGCCCTAGATCCTACAATGAGCAGTTCTTC
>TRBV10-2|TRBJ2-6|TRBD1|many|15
CASTPGTAGANVLTF
TGCGCCAGCACCCCCGGGACAGCTGGGGCCAACGTCCTGACTTTC
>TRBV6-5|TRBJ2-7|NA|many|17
CASSYSIMGKKIYEQYF
TGTGCCAGCAGTTACTCGATTATGGGAAAAAAGATCTACGAGCAGTACTTC
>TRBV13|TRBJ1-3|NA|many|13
CASSFTSGNTIYF
TGTGCCAGCAGCTTTACCTCTGGAAACACCATATATTTT
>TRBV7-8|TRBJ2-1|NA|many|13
CASSIDQYNEQFF
TGTGCCAGCAGCATAGACCAGTACAATGAGCAGTTCTTC
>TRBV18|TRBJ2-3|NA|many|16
CASSPTSTAYTDTQYF
TGTGCCAGCTCACCAACTTCCACAGCGTACACAGATACGCAGTATTTT
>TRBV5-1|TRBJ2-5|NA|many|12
CASSLVGETQYF
TGCGCCAGCAGCTTGGTGGGGGAGACCCAGTACTTC
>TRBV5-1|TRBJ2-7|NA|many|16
CASSLTPGATTYEQYF
TGCGCCAGCAGCTTGACCCCAGGGGCCACAACCTACGAGCAGTACTTC
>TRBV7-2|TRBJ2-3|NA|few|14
CASSLPRQIGTQYF
TGTGCCAGCAGCTTGCCTAGACAGATCGGTACGCAGTATTTT
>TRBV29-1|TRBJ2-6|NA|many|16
CSVSGSSLSGANVLTF
TGCAGCGTTTCGGGGTCTTCCCTCTCTGGGGCCAACGTCCTGACTTTC
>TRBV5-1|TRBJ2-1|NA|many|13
CASSAGRSGEQFF
TGCGCCAGCAGCGCCGGAAGGAGCGGCGAGCAGTTCTTC